This T cell receptor (beta chain) appears in the sequencing data of a study of T cell repertoires in ileal Crohn's disease (dated by TCRdb to the late 2010s). In terms of the full investigation: The median duration of disease was about 7.3 years, and at the time of surgery about a third of patients were active smokers. Every patient underwent surgery because of a complication, which was stricturing disease in around 60% of cases and penetrating disease in approximately 40%. Roughly half of the patients were given postoperative therapy, with under 12 receiving thiopurines and roughly 20 receiving anti-TNF agents. The TCR repertoire was analysed in around 50 patients with Crohn's disease drawn from a prospective multicentre cohort. The study was conducted in parallel with a multicentre cohort built to find predictors of early endoscopic recurrence after ileocolonic resection. A Rutgeerts score above i0 was used to define endoscopic postoperative recurrence. A total of roughly 170 mucosal samples from some 50 patients were sequenced, collected from several sites on the surgical specimen as well as at postoperative endoscopy. The paper as a whole reports these results and caveats: Mucosal CD4 and CD8 T cells were sorted and sequenced only in a subgroup of patients, the size of which was not stated. Higher percentages of high-frequency clones at the time of surgery were linked to endoscopic recurrence, and every patient with clonality above 26.8% (18/57) had recurrence. Sorted CD8 T cells carried more high-frequency clones than CD4 T cells, suggesting mucosal expansions were mainly CD8. A significantly higher proportion of clonal expansions was observed in active smokers at surgery than in non-smokers (approximately 28% vs 17%, p=0.02).

Five hundred nanograms of biopsy DNA per sample were submitted for commercial TCRB immunosequencing. A two-step, amplification bias-controlled multiplex PCR was used by Adaptive Biotechnology to amplify CDR3 regions from genomic DNA. Primers covering every V and J gene segment were used in the first PCR, while barcodes and Illumina adapters were added in the second PCR. CDR3 libraries were sequenced using an Illumina instrument. Per the original workflow: The analysis used both the pipelines supplied by the vendor and custom analysis of the raw data in R/Bioconductor with R version 3.3.0. Clonality, which ranges from 0 to 1, was calculated as the inverse of the normalised Shannon entropy across all productive clones. High-frequency clones were defined as the repertoire share of the top 100 clones, retaining only clones passing a 95% confidence test. The Simpson index measured repertoire diversity, and the Morisita-Horn index measured overlap between samples. TCRdb limited this immuneACCESS table to in-frame rearrangements with V and J called. A share of clones is missing; checked studies link under half to unresolved V genes, and the rest is unexplained. For V, J and clone size, that table is used; D and trimming come from the DNA. The sample table lists about 15,000 clones, 80% of them with a count of one. Together, the top ten hold under 5% of the sample.

CDR1 and CDR2 were assigned from the germline V gene (reference sequence) as GTSNPN and SVGIG. V is pared back by 3 bases and J by 8 bases, with 22 bases lying between the germline termini. Measured from the cysteine to the phenylalanine, the CDR3 is 16 residues long. The entry retains the CDR3 DNA only, 48 bases that are in frame from base 1. To be eligible, patients had to be adults with ileal or ileocolonic Crohn's disease and an indication for ileocolonic resection. Whole ileal mucosal biopsies were stored frozen at -80°C before DNA extraction. Genomic DNA was isolated from frozen whole biopsies using a TRizol-based method, and the DNA was quantified with a NanoDrop 2000 spectrophotometer. Turning to this clone: Its target antigen remains unknown. Per-nucleotide qualities are absent, and no much larger clonotype sits a single base away.

This sequence originates from an adult with Crohn's disease. Sequencing was carried out using ileal tissue. The rearrangement joined TRBV30 to TRBJ1-4, with the D gene uncertain. The CDR3 amino acid sequence is: CAWSLGSRLFVEKLFF. The DNA sequence is given as TGTGCCTGGAGCCTAGGATCGAGGCTCTTCGTAGAAAAACTGTTTTTT.